This is a list of T cell receptor beta chains from one sample in a study of T cells in Graves' hyperthyroidism and ophthalmopathy. From the multiplex PCR reads, TCRdb called clonotypes with MiXCR, one entry per CDR3 protein. Among hundreds of thousands of distinct CDR3 sequences listed, approximately 15% were seen once. Sequenced: blood. The receptors originated from a woman in her 30s with Graves' hyperthyroidism that later progressed to Graves' ophthalmopathy. Both conserved end residues are part of each CDR3. D genes are given only for firm matches. Expanded clones get a size class; other rows say once, few or many, or leave the size out.

d_call	j_call	v_call	clone_size	cdr3_aa	cdr3_nt
.	TRBJ1-1	TRBV4-2	few	CASSQGLDSPSGNTEAFF	TGTGCCAGCAGCCAAGGATTGGACAGCCCGAGTGGGAACACTGAAGCTTTCTTT
.	TRBJ1-6	TRBV28	many	CASSLWDTDNSPLHF	TGTGCCAGCAGTTTATGGGACACTGATAATTCACCCCTCCACTTT
.	TRBJ1-2	TRBV5-1	many	CASSISPGAEGYTF	TGCGCCAGCAGCATATCCCCGGGGGCAGAGGGCTACACCTTC
.	TRBJ2-1	TRBV28	many	CASIFGTSNEQFF	TGTGCCAGCATCTTCGGGACTTCCAATGAGCAGTTCTTC
.	TRBJ2-7	TRBV11-3	many	CASSPPLYDSYEQYF	TGTGCCAGCAGCCCGCCGCTGTACGACTCCTACGAGCAGTACTTC
.	TRBJ2-7	TRBV18	.	CASSLGTGRLYEQYF	TGTGCCAGCTCACTCGGCACAGGGCGACTCTACGAGCAGTACTTC
.	TRBJ2-2	TRBV7-9	many	CASRESGKITGELFF	TGTGCCAGCAGAGAGTCAGGGAAGATCACCGGGGAGCTGTTTTTT
.	TRBJ2-7	TRBV7-2	.	CASSQNAATYYEQYF	TGTGCCAGCAGCCAAAACGCAGCGACTTACTACGAGCAGTACTTC
.	TRBJ1-5	TRBV30	many	CAWSRQGNQPQHF	TGTGCCTGGAGTCGGCAGGGAAATCAGCCCCAGCATTTT
TRBD1	TRBJ2-7	TRBV20-1	many	CSARPDPGQGSYEQYF	TGCAGTGCGCGACCAGACCCGGGACAGGGGTCCTACGAGCAGTACTTC
.	TRBJ2-1	TRBV4-1	many	CASSLNGAIASYNEQFF	TGCGCCAGCAGCCTAAACGGGGCTATAGCGTCCTACAATGAGCAGTTCTTC
TRBD2	TRBJ2-1	TRBV12-3/TRBV12-4	many	CASSLGGLAVPNEQFF	TGTGCCAGCAGTTTAGGGGGACTAGCAGTCCCCAATGAGCAGTTCTTC
.	TRBJ1-2	TRBV28	.	CASSTQVGFHGYTF	TGTGCCAGTTCCACGCAGGTGGGGTTTCATGGCTACACCTTC
TRBD1	TRBJ1-1	TRBV2	many	CASSAPQGDVETEAFF	TGTGCCAGCAGTGCCCCACAGGGGGACGTAGAGACTGAAGCTTTCTTT
TRBD1	TRBJ2-7	TRBV11-2	many	CASTPEGGGPIYEQYF	TGTGCCAGCACCCCAGAAGGGGGCGGGCCTATCTACGAGCAGTACTTC
.	TRBJ2-5	TRBV14	many	CASSLVTGSYQETQYF	TGTGCCAGCAGCCTAGTAACGGGGTCGTACCAAGAGACCCAGTACTTC
.	TRBJ2-5	TRBV28	many	CATLVGWETQYF	TGTGCCACTCTAGTTGGGTGGGAGACCCAGTACTTC
.	TRBJ1-6	TRBV11-2	many	CASSLWEYNSPLHF	TGTGCCAGCAGCTTATGGGAGTATAATTCACCCCTCCACTTT
.	TRBJ1-1	TRBV19	few	CAIRRALDTEAFF	TGTGCCATCCGGAGGGCATTGGACACTGAAGCTTTCTTT
.	TRBJ1-2	TRBV11-3	.	CASSLTTTANFGYTF	TGTGCCAGCAGCCTAACAACCACCGCTAACTTTGGCTACACCTTC
.	TRBJ1-2	TRBV6-1	many	CASRRTDDHGYTF	TGTGCCAGCAGGAGGACAGACGATCATGGCTACACCTTC
.	TRBJ1-1	TRBV7-8	many	CASSLTDRNTEAFF	TGTGCCAGCAGCTTGACTGACAGGAACACTGAAGCTTTCTTT
.	TRBJ2-5	TRBV28	many	CASSTIGTVKETQYF	TGTGCCAGCAGCACGATCGGGACCGTAAAAGAGACCCAGTACTTC
TRBD2	TRBJ2-2	TRBV28	many	CAPRSGANTGELFF	TGTGCCCCGAGAAGCGGGGCGAACACCGGGGAGCTGTTTTTT
TRBD1	TRBJ1-1	TRBV6-5	.	CASSEDRWTAAFF	TGTGCCAGCAGTGAGGACAGGTGGACTGCAGCTTTCTTT
.	TRBJ1-2	TRBV6-2/TRBV6-3	many	CASSGQSQRYGYTF	TGTGCCAGCAGTGGACAGAGCCAACGGTATGGCTACACCTTC
TRBD2	TRBJ2-2	TRBV5-4	.	CASSPPPSGANTGELFF	TGTGCCAGCAGCCCGCCCCCTAGCGGAGCCAACACCGGGGAGCTGTTTTTT
TRBD1	TRBJ2-7	TRBV7-2	many	CASKRDRGYEQYF	TGTGCCAGCAAACGGGACAGGGGTTACGAGCAGTACTTC
.	TRBJ2-1	TRBV6-1	few	CASSSLEGTASILYNEQFF	TGTGCCAGCAGCTCCCTGGAGGGGACAGCTTCCATCCTCTACAATGAGCAGTTCTTC
.	TRBJ2-1	TRBV7-9	.	CASSLPLTHNEQFF	TGTGCCAGCAGCTTACCCCTAACCCACAATGAGCAGTTCTTC
TRBD1	TRBJ2-7	TRBV27	few	CASRTSGTGLGEQYF	TGTGCCAGCAGGACTTCCGGGACAGGGCTTGGCGAGCAGTACTTC
.	TRBJ2-1	TRBV5-1	.	CAPFSPSLGQSYKYNEQFF	TGCGCCCCCTTTAGCCCCTCGCTAGGACAGTCTTACAAGTACAATGAGCAGTTCTTC
.	TRBJ1-1	TRBV2	many	CASSKRTALNTEAFF	TGTGCCAGCAGTAAACGGACAGCGCTGAACACTGAAGCTTTCTTT
.	TRBJ2-2	TRBV12-3/TRBV12-4	.	CASSFTDANTGELFF	TGTGCCAGCAGTTTTACGGACGCGAACACCGGGGAGCTGTTTTTT
.	TRBJ2-7	TRBV18	few	CASSPSGVMSYEQYF	TGTGCCAGCTCACCATCCGGGGTTATGTCCTACGAGCAGTACTTC
.	TRBJ1-1	TRBV28	many	CASRAGPAEAFF	TGTGCCAGCAGGGCGGGACCGGCTGAAGCTTTCTTT
TRBD2	TRBJ2-5	TRBV6-2/TRBV6-3	many	CASRSLAGGLKETQYF	TGTGCCAGCAGATCACTAGCGGGAGGCCTAAAAGAGACCCAGTACTTC
TRBD1	TRBJ2-1	TRBV2	many	CASSQAQGVHEQFF	TGTGCCAGCAGTCAAGCACAGGGGGTACATGAGCAGTTCTTC
.	TRBJ1-1	TRBV7-2	many	CASSWGSDPGGTEAFF	TGTGCCAGCAGCTGGGGTTCAGACCCTGGGGGCACTGAAGCTTTCTTT
.	TRBJ1-1	TRBV6-1	many	CASREERGMNTEAFF	TGTGCCAGCAGGGAAGAAAGGGGTATGAACACTGAAGCTTTCTTT
TRBD2	TRBJ2-3	TRBV25-1	.	CASSGGLAGGPLTQYF	TGTGCCAGCAGTGGGGGGCTAGCGGGAGGGCCGTTGACGCAGTATTTT
TRBD1	TRBJ2-5	TRBV4-2	.	CASSLASGGETQYF	TGTGCCAGCAGCTTGGCCTCAGGGGGAGAGACCCAGTACTTC
.	TRBJ2-5	TRBV5-6	many	CASSPRPLTGETQYF	TGTGCCAGCAGCCCACGGCCCCTTACGGGAGAGACCCAGTACTTC
TRBD1	TRBJ2-7	TRBV10-2	.	CASTGGEDSSYEQYF	TGCGCCAGCACAGGGGGCGAGGATTCTTCCTACGAGCAGTACTTC
TRBD2	TRBJ2-7	TRBV20-1	.	CSASGGLAGGPGGSYEQYF	TGCAGTGCTAGTGGAGGACTAGCGGGAGGGCCCGGGGGCTCCTACGAGCAGTACTTC
.	TRBJ2-7	TRBV30	few	CAWDSTYEQYF	TGTGCCTGGGACAGTACCTACGAGCAGTACTTC
.	TRBJ2-4	TRBV19	.	CASSTPLRQVLAKNIQYF	TGTGCCAGTAGTACCCCGTTGAGACAGGTCTTGGCCAAAAACATTCAGTACTTC
.	TRBJ2-7	TRBV11-2	.	CASSFIAGGASSYEQYF	TGTGCCAGCAGCTTTATCGCCGGCGGGGCAAGCTCCTACGAGCAGTACTTC
.	TRBJ1-3	TRBV7-6	.	CASSLALRDGNTIYF	TGTGCCAGCAGCTTAGCGTTGAGGGATGGAAACACCATATATTTT
TRBD2	TRBJ2-7	TRBV7-2	.	CASIDLAGYAYELYF	TGTGCCAGCATCGATCTAGCGGGTTACGCCTACGAGCTGTACTTC
TRBD1	TRBJ1-1	TRBV7-9	few	CASSPQGAPTEAFF	TGTGCCAGCAGCCCACAGGGGGCGCCAACTGAAGCTTTCTTT
.	TRBJ2-1	TRBV24-1	many	CATATGQLPYNEQFF	TGTGCCACCGCCACAGGACAGCTTCCTTACAATGAGCAGTTCTTC
TRBD2	TRBJ2-1	TRBV30	many	CAWSTGTNNEQFF	TGTGCCTGGAGTACTGGGACTAACAATGAGCAGTTCTTC
.	TRBJ2-2	TRBV2	.	CASSGPKNTGELFF	TGTGCCAGCAGTGGGCCGAAGAACACCGGGGAGCTGTTTTTT
TRBD1	TRBJ2-1	TRBV20-1	.	CSAREGQGKGGYNEQFF	TGCAGTGCTAGAGAGGGACAGGGGAAAGGGGGTTACAATGAGCAGTTCTTC
.	TRBJ1-1	TRBV7-2	.	CASIDRYMNTEAFF	TGTGCCAGCATAGACAGATACATGAACACTGAAGCTTTCTTT